The clone carrying this T cell receptor beta chain was counted ten times or more. Its antigen is as yet unknown. These data belong to a study of lung T cells in sarcoidosis with Löfgren's syndrome. Turning to the study itself: Repertoire analyses centered on Löfgren's syndrome patients.

CDR1 MDHEN and CDR2 SYDVKM come from the germline V gene. Trimming removed 5 bases from V and 6 bases from J, with 26 bases in between. CDR3 size: 18 residues. TCRdb re-called the reads with MiXCR, one entry per CDR3 protein. The sample carries 20,000 or so distinct CDR3 sequences, approximately 21% recorded once. Whole-study results and caveats: Multiple Löfgren's syndrome patients reportedly shared TRAV12-1 and TRBV2 CDR3 motifs.

J is TRBJ1-5 and V is TRBV28, with a possible D match to TRBD1 (5 bases). This TCR came from a human donor with sarcoidosis (Löfgren's syndrome or another form), or a control subject (not recorded which). Sequenced: CD4+ T cells from PBMCs. CDR3 nucleotides: TGTGCCAGCAGTCCCAACCCCCGGGGAGGGGAGTGGGCTCAGCCCCAGCATTTT. Its translation is CASSPNPRGGEWAQPQHF.